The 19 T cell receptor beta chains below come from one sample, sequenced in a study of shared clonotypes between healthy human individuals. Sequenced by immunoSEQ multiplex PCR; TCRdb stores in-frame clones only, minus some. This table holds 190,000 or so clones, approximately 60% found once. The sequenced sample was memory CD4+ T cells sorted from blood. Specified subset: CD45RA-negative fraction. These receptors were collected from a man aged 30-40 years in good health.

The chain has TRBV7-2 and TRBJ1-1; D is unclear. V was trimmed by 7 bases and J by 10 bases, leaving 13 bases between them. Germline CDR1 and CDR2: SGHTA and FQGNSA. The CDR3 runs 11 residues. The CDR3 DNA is TGTGCCAGCACCCGGCCGTTTAGAGCTTTCTTT. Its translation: CASTRPFRAFF. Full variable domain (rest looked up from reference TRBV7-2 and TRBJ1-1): GAGVSQSPSNKVTEKGKDVELRCDPISGHTALYWYRQSLGQGLEFLIYFQGNSAPDKSGLPSDRFSAERTGGSVSTLTIQRTQQEDSAVYLCASTRPFRAFFGQGTRLTVV.

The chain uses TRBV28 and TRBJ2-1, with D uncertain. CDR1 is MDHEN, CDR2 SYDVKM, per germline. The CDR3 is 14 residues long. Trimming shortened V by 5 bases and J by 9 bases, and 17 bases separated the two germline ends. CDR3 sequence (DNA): TGTGCCAGCAGTCACCCGACTGCTAGTGGTGAGCAGTTCTTC. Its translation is CASSHPTASGEQFF.

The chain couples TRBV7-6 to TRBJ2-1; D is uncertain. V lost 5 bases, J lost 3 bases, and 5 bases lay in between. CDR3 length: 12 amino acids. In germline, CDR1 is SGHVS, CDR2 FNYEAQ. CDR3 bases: TGTGCCAGCAGCCCTGACTACAATGAGCAGTTCTTC. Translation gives CASSPDYNEQFF.

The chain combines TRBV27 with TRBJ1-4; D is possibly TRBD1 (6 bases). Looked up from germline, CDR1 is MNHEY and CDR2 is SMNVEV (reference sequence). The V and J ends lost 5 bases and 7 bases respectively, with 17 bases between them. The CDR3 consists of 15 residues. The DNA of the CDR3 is TGTGCCAGCAGTCCACGAAGGGGGTTTACTGAAAAACTGTTTTTT. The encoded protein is CASSPRRGFTEKLFF.

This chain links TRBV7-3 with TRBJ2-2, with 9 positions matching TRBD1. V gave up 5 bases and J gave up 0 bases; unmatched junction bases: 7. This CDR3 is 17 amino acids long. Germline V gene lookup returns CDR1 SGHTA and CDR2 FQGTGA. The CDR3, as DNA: TGTGCCAGCAGCCCTGGGACAGGGAGGCCGAACACCGGGGAGCTGTTTTTT. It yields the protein CASSPGTGRPNTGELFF. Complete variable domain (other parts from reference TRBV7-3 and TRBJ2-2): GAGVSQTPSNKVTEKGKYVELRCDPISGHTALYWYRQSLGQGPEFLIYFQGTGAADDSGLPNDRFFAVRPEGSVSTLKIQRTERGDSAVYLCASSPGTGRPNTGELFFGEGSRLTVL.

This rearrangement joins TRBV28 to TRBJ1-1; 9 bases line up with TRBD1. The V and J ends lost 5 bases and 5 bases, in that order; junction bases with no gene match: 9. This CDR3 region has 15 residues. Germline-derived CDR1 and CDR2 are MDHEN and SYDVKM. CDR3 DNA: TGTGCCAGCAGTATACGTACAGGGGGCCGGACTGAAGCTTTCTTT. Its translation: CASSIRTGGRTEAFF.

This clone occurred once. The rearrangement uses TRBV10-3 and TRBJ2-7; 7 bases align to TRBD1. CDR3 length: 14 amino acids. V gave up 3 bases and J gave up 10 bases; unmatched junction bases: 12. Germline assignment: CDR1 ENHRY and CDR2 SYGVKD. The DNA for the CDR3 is TGTGCCATCAGTGATCTGGCAGGGGGATTCGGTCAGTACTTC. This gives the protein CAISDLAGGFGQYF.

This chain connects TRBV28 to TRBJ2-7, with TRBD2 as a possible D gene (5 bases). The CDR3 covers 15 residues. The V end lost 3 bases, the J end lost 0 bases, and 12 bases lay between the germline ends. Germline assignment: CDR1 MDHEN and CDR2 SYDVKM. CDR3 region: CASSFRSVSSYEQYF. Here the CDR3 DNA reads TGTGCCAGCAGTTTTCGTAGCGTTAGCTCCTACGAGCAGTACTTC.

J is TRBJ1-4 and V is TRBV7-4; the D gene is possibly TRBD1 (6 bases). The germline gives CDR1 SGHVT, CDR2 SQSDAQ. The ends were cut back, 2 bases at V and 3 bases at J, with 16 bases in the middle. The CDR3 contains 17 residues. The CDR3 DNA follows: TGTGCCAGCAGCTTACTAGGGGGGATTGGGTCTAATGAAAAACTGTTTTTT. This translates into CASSLLGGIGSNEKLFF.

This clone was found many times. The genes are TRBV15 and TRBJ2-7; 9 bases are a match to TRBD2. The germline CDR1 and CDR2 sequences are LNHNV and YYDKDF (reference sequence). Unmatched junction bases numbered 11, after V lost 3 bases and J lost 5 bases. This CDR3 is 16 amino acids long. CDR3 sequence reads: CATSSSRGLAGNEQYF. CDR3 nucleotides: TGTGCCACCAGCAGTTCCCGCGGGCTAGCGGGAAACGAGCAGTACTTC. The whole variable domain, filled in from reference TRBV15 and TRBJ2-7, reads DAMVIQNPRYQVTQFGKPVTLSCSQTLNHNVMYWYQQKSSQAPKLLFHYYDKDFNNEADTPDNFQSRRPNTSFCFLDIRSPGLGDTAMYLCATSSSRGLAGNEQYFGPGTRLTVT.

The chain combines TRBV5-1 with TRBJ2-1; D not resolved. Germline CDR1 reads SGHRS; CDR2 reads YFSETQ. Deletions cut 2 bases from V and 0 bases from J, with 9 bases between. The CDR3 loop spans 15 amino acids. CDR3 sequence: CASSFSQRSYNEQFF. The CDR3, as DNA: TGCGCCAGCAGCTTTTCTCAACGCTCCTACAATGAGCAGTTCTTC. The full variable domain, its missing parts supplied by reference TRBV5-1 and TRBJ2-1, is KAGVTQTPRYLIKTRGQQVTLSCSPISGHRSVSWYQQTPGQGLQFLFEYFSETQRNKGNFPGRFSGRQFSNSRSEMNVSTLELGDSALYLCASSFSQRSYNEQFFGPGTRLTVL.

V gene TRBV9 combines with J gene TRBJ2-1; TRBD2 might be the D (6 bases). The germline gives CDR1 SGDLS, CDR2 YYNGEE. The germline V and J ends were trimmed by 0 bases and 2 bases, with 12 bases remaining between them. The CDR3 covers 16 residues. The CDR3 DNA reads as TGTGCCAGCAGCGTAGGGCTAGCGACCGCCTACAATGAGCAGTTCTTC. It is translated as CASSVGLATAYNEQFF.

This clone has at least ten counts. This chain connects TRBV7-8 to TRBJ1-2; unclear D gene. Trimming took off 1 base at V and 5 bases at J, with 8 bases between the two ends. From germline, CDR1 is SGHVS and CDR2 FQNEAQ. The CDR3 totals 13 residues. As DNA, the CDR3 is TGTGCCAGCAGCTTAGAACCCGTATATGGCTACACCTTC. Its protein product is CASSLEPVYGYTF.

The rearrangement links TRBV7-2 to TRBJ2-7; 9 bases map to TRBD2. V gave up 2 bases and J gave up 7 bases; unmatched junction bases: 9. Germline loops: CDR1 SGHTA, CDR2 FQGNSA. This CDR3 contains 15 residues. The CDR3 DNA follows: TGTGCCAGCAGCTTACCGGGACTAGCAACCAGGGAGCAGTACTTC. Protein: CASSLPGLATREQYF.

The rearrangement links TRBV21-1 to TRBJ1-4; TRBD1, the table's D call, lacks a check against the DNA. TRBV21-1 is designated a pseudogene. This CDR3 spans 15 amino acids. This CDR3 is CASSKGTGGSEKLFF. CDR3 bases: TGTGCCAGCAGCAAAGGGACAGGGGGCAGCGAAAAACTGTTTTTT.

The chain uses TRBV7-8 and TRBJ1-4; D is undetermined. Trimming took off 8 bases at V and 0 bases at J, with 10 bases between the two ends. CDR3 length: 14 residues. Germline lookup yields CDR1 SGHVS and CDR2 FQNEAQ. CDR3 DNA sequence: TGTGCCAGCCGACGGGGTTCAACTAATGAAAAACTGTTTTTT. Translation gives CASRRGSTNEKLFF.

This CDR3 reads CASSGQAPNYGYTF. The DNA for the CDR3 is TGCGCCAGCAGCGGACAGGCGCCGAACTATGGCTACACCTTC. The chain combines TRBV5-1 with TRBJ1-2; 7 nucleotides match TRBD1. Trimming at V came to 4 bases and at J to 2 bases, leaving 5 bases not matched to a gene. Per germline, CDR1 SGHRS and CDR2 YFSETQ. This CDR3 has 14 residues.

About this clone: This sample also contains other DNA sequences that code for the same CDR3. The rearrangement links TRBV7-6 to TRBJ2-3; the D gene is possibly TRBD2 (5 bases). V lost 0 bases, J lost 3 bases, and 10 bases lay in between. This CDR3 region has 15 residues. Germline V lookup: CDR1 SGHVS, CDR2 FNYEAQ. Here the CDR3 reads CASSLAGGSTDTQYF. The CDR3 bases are TGTGCCAGCAGCTTAGCTGGAGGCAGTACAGATACGCAGTATTTT.

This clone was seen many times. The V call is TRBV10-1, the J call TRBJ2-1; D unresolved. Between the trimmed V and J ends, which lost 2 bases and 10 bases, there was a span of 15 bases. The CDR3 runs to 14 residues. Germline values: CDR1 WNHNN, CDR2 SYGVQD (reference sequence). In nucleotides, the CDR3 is TGCGCCAGCAGTGAGAGGAGATTAGCCTTAGAGCAGTTCTTC. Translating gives CASSERRLALEQFF.